These 31 T cell receptor beta chains share one sample of origin, sequenced in a study of tumor-infiltrating lymphocytes in primary liver carcinoma. Co-extraction of RNA and DNA was performed on about 18-30 mg of unsorted bulk tissue. Total RNA amounting to roughly 450 ng was the source from which TCR beta cDNA was made with a constant-region primer. Employing slightly modified ARM-PCR, three nested multiplex PCR rounds were run, and these gave rise to the TCR beta libraries. TRBV1-TRBV30 forward and Cbeta reverse primers drove the first two roughly 10-cycle rounds. TCRdb re-analysed the multiplex PCR reads in MiXCR, keeping a single row per CDR3 protein. Altogether tens of thousands of distinct CDR3 sequences are present, around 82% being singletons, with the ten largest covering roughly 24%. The sequenced material came from liver tumor tissue from sampling region 5. Documented subset: tumor region T5, tumor centre. The receptor set was obtained from a man aged 35 to 55 with primary liver carcinoma and hepatitis B virus infection.

About this clonotype itself: The CDR3 does not close with the conserved phenylalanine or tryptophan, likely indicating a read error. The chain combines TRBV6-5 with TRBJ2-7; TRBD2 aligns across 8 bases. This CDR3 spans 14 amino acids. The germline gives CDR1 MNHEY, CDR2 SVGAGI. The CDR3 DNA follows: TGTGCTAGCAGTTTAAGCGGGAGTTCCCACGAGCAGTACTCC. This codes for CASSLSGSSHEQYS.

A note on this clonotype: One junction end disagrees with the germline gene, perhaps due to a read error. The V and J genes are TRBV14 and TRBJ2-5; tentative D call: TRBD2 (6 bases). Germline assignment: CDR1 SGHDN and CDR2 FVKESK. This CDR3 comprises 16 residues. The CDR3 DNA reads as TGTGCCGGCAGCCAACATCGGGACTCTCGGCCAGAGACCCAATACTTC. Protein product: CAGSQHRDSRPETQYF.

This clonotype was picked up many times. This chain uses TRBV25-1 with TRBJ2-7; D is possibly TRBD1 or TRBD2 (5 bases each). The germline V gene encodes CDR1 MGHDK and CDR2 SYGVNS. The CDR3 contains 12 residues. Trimming took off 6 bases at V and 4 bases at J, with 10 bases between the two ends. The DNA for the CDR3 is TGTGCCAGCAGCTCGGGGCGATACGAGCAGTACTTC. Its protein is CASSSGRYEQYF.

Only a few counts were recorded for this clonotype. V gene TRBV19 combines with J gene TRBJ2-7, with 10 positions matching TRBD2. Per germline, CDR1 LNHDA and CDR2 SQIVND (reference sequence). CDR3 length equals 15 residues. Trimming at V came to 2 bases and at J to 3 bases, leaving 4 bases not matched to a gene. In DNA form, the CDR3 reads TGTGCCAGTAGTATACAAGCGGGAGGGATCTACGAGCAGTACTTC. This translates into CASSIQAGGIYEQYF.

A note on this clonotype: At one end, the junction sequence differs from germline, possibly due to a read error. V gene TRBV6-1 combines with J gene TRBJ1-2; D possibly corresponds to TRBD1 (6 bases). This CDR3 is built from 14 residues. Germline lookup yields CDR1 MNHNS and CDR2 SASEGT. Here the CDR3 reads CASTITAGDYGYTF. The CDR3 coding sequence is TGTGCCAGCACCATAACGGCAGGGGACTATGGCTATACCTTC.

The chain couples TRBV11-2 to TRBJ2-7; 7 bases match TRBD2. The CDR3 totals 13 residues. With 7 bases clipped from V and 13 bases from J, the junction kept 16 bases outside the gene matches. Germline assignment: CDR1 SGHAT and CDR2 FQNNGV. The CDR3: CASNPNQRGRGYF. The CDR3 bases are TGTGCCAGCAACCCAAATCAACGGGGGAGGGGATACTTC.

About this clonotype: The junction shows a germline mismatch at one end, possibly a read error. The chain uses TRBV5-5 and TRBJ2-1; TRBD2 matches 8 bases. The CDR3 contains 16 residues. The germline gives CDR1 SGHKS, CDR2 YYEKEE (reference sequence). The CDR3, as DNA: TGTGCCAGCAGCTCCTTAGGAACTAGCGGCGGGAATGATCAGTTCTTC. Protein product: CASSSLGTSGGNDQFF.

About this clonotype: No conserved phenylalanine or tryptophan is present at the end of the CDR3, so a read error is the likely explanation. V usage is TRBV28 and J usage is TRBJ2-1; D is undetermined. The CDR3 contains 15 residues. V was clipped by 5 bases and J by 7 bases, with 18 bases between them. Germline CDR1 reads MDHEN; CDR2 reads SYDVKM. CDR3 amino acids: CASSALTVEGNEQFL. In DNA, the CDR3 is TGTGCCAGCAGTGCTCTAACGGTTGAAGGGAATGAGCAGTTCTTA.

In this sample, this clonotype turned up a few times. Germline is not matched at one junction end, which may reflect a read error. The V call is TRBV7-2, the J call TRBJ1-5; tentatively, D is TRBD1 (5 bases). The CDR3 extends over 16 amino acids. CDR1 is SGHTA, CDR2 FQGNSA, per germline. CDR3 nucleotide sequence: TGTGACAGCAGCTTAACAGGCAGGAACGGCGATCAGCCCCAGCATTTT. Encoded protein: CDSSLTGRNGDQPQHF.

This clonotype has only one observation. A single base separates this from a much larger clone, so it may be a read error. The rearrangement links TRBV11-1 to TRBJ1-1, with D possibly TRBD1 on 5 matching bases. Germline lookup yields CDR1 SGHAT and CDR2 FQDESV (reference sequence). This CDR3 spans 15 amino acids. For the CDR3, the DNA is TGTGCCAGCAGCTTAGCAGGGGCTGGGAACACTGAAGTTTTCTTT. This encodes CASSLAGAGNTEVFF. The variable domain in full, with the rest retrieved from reference TRBV11-1 and TRBJ1-1, is EAEVAQSPRYKITEKSQAVAFWCDPISGHATLYWYRQILGQGPELLVQFQDESVVDDSQLPKDRFSAERLKGVDSTLKIQPAELGDSAMYLCASSLAGAGNTEVFFGQGTRLTVV.

In this sample, this clonotype turned up many times. This sequence joins TRBV6-4 and TRBJ2-3, with TRBD1 matching 10 bases. The CDR3 length is 16 residues. V gave up 0 bases and J gave up 1 base; unmatched junction bases: 1. The germline CDR1 and CDR2 sequences are MRHNA and SNTAGT. The CDR3 DNA reads TGTGCCAGCAGTGACTCCGGGACAGGGGGCACAGATACGCAGTATTTT. Residues: CASSDSGTGGTDTQYF.

This clonotype was observed once. A read error is likely, as this CDR3 ends without the conserved phenylalanine or tryptophan. The limits of the CDR3 on the DNA are not certain, so only TCRdb's listed CDR3 is given. The rearrangement joins TRBV7-8 to TRBJ1-4; TRBD1, as called in the table, went unchecked against the DNA. Germline V gives CDR1 SGHVS, CDR2 FQNEAQ. Both ends counted, the CDR3 spans 13 residues. Here the CDR3 reads CASSLEADRGLFL.

On this clonotype itself: The conserved phenylalanine or tryptophan normally closing the CDR3 is absent here, so this likely arose from a read error. The chain combines TRBV11-2 with TRBJ2-2; 7 bases align to TRBD2. Trimming at V came to 4 bases and at J to 3 bases, leaving 14 bases not matched to a gene. The CDR3 runs 18 residues. Germline CDR1 and CDR2: SGHAT and FQNNGV. The DNA of the CDR3 is TGTGCCAGCAGCTGGGACGCCCCGGGACTATCGGACACCGGGGAGCTGTTTTCT. This sequence encodes CASSWDAPGLSDTGELFS.

This clonotype was counted only a few times. Possible read error: a much larger clone is one base away. This sequence joins TRBV12-5 and TRBJ2-1, with D perhaps matching TRBD1 (6 bases). This CDR3 is 12 amino acids long. Germline CDR1 and CDR2: LGHNT and FRNRAP. V was cut by 8 bases and J by 9 bases, with 14 bases left in between. CDR3 region: CASSLQGGEQFF. For the CDR3, the DNA is TGTGCTAGTAGTCTCCAAGGGGGTGAGCAGTTCTTC.

To note about this clonotype: Relative to the germline gene, one junction end is altered; a read error may explain this. V is TRBV5-6 and J is TRBJ2-7; 8 nucleotides line up with TRBD2. CDR3 length: 18 amino acids. Per germline, CDR1 SGHDT and CDR2 YYEEEE. The CDR3 region is CASSFGLAGVTSSYEEYF. The CDR3, as DNA: TGTGCCAGCAGCTTTGGACTAGCAGGAGTCACCAGCTCCTACGAGGAGTACTTC. The full variable domain, with the rest looked up from reference TRBV5-6 and TRBJ2-7, is DAGVTQSPTHLIKTRGQQVTLRCSPKSGHDTVSWYQQALGQGPQFIFQYYEEEERQRGNFPDRFSGHQFPNYSSELNVNALLLGDSALYLCASSFGLAGVTSSYEEYFGPGTRLTVT.

About this clonotype: This CDR3 is missing its conserved last phenylalanine or tryptophan, likely due to a read error. This rearrangement joins TRBV11-2 to TRBJ2-7, with D uncertain. Germline CDR1 and CDR2: SGHAT and FQNNGV. CDR3 size: 11 residues. DNA of the CDR3: TGTACCAGCAGCTTATCCCACGAGCAGTACATC. It codes for CTSSLSHEQYI.

Worth noting for this clonotype: Germline and junction disagree at one end, which may indicate a read error. The chain carries TRBV9 and TRBJ2-1; D may be TRBD2 (5 bases). Germline V gene sequence: CDR1 SGDLS, CDR2 YYNGEE. This CDR3 comprises 15 residues. CDR3 DNA: TGTGCCAGTAGCGTAGGAGACGAGAGTTACAATGAGCAGTTCTTC. This encodes CASSVGDESYNEQFF. Full variable domain (remainder filled in from reference TRBV9 and TRBJ2-1): DSGVTQTPKHLITATGQRVTLRCSPRSGDLSVYWYQQSLDQGLQFLIQYYNGEERAKGNILERFSAQQFPDLHSELNLSSLELGDSALYFCASSVGDESYNEQFFGPGTRLTVL.

As regards this clonotype: This CDR3 fails to terminate in the conserved phenylalanine or tryptophan, so it likely reflects a read error. The limits of the CDR3 on the DNA are not certain, so only TCRdb's listed CDR3 is given. The rearrangement uses TRBV11-2 and TRBJ2-7. Germline loops: CDR1 SGHAT, CDR2 FQNNGV. The CDR3 totals 12 residues, both ends included. The CDR3 protein is CANSLADRSMYL.

This clonotype came up a few times. One end of the junction varies from germline; a read error may be responsible. The chain uses TRBV12-5 and TRBJ2-2; TRBD2 agrees at 7 bases. The CDR3 is made up of 15 amino acids. The germline gives CDR1 LGHNT, CDR2 FRNRAP. The CDR3 DNA follows: TGTGCTAGTGCCCTGGGAGGGATGAACACCGGGGACCTGTTTTTT. It encodes CASALGGMNTGDLFF.

This clonotype was detected ten times or more. At one end the junction does not follow the germline gene, possibly because of a read error. The chain employs TRBV7-9 and TRBJ2-3; 8 bases are shared with TRBD2. The CDR3 has 15 amino acids. Germline lookup yields CDR1 SEHNR and CDR2 FQNEAQ (reference sequence). CDR3 amino acids: CASSPLAAGDDMQYF. Here the CDR3 DNA reads TGTGCCAGCAGCCCACTGGCAGCGGGAGATGATATGCAGTATTTT.

This clonotype has at least ten counts. The chain is built from TRBV28 and TRBJ1-4; 8 nucleotides line up with TRBD1. Trimming at V came to 5 bases and at J to 0 bases, leaving 8 bases not matched to a gene. In germline, CDR1 is MDHEN, CDR2 SYDVKM. The CDR3 totals 17 residues. The CDR3 reads CASSGRDRSATNEKLFF. CDR3 bases: TGTGCCAGCAGTGGCCGGGACAGGAGTGCAACTAATGAAAAACTGTTTTTT.

By frequency in the sample, this clonotype is medium-sized. The V and J genes are TRBV6-6 and TRBJ2-3; 13 nucleotides agree with TRBD2. The germline gives CDR1 MNHNY, CDR2 SVGAGI (reference sequence). The CDR3 runs 16 residues. V shed 10 bases and J 1 base; nucleotides not matched to a gene: 8. As DNA, the CDR3 is TGTGCCACCCGACTAGCGGGAGGTCCCCGCACAGATACGCAGTATTTT. It encodes CATRLAGGPRTDTQYF.

About this clonotype itself: At one end the junction does not follow the germline gene, possibly because of a read error. The V gene is TRBV28, the J gene TRBJ2-5; D remains unclear. The CDR3 loop spans 14 amino acids. In germline, CDR1 is MDHEN, CDR2 SYDVKM. DNA for the CDR3: TGTGCCAGCATTTTAATCGGGCAGAAAGAGATCCAGTACTTC. Its translation is CASILIGQKEIQYF.

About this clonotype itself: This could be a read error, since a much larger clone is one nucleotide away. This chain uses TRBV18 with TRBJ2-3, with D unresolved. In germline, CDR1 is KGHSH, CDR2 LQKENI. This CDR3 is 15 amino acids long. CDR3 protein: CASSPDMSSADTLYF. CDR3 nucleotide sequence: TGTGCCAGCTCACCTGATATGAGTTCCGCAGATACGCTGTATTTT.

Of note for this clonotype: The CDR3 does not close with the conserved phenylalanine or tryptophan, likely indicating a read error. The chain joins TRBV7-3 to TRBJ2-7; D may match TRBD1 or TRBD2 (6 bases each). Germline V gene lookup returns CDR1 SGHTA and CDR2 FQGTGA. Between the trimmed V and J ends, which lost 6 bases and 6 bases, there was a span of 15 bases. This CDR3 has 13 residues. The CDR3 DNA is TGTGCCAGCAGTTTAGGAGGGGGGACCGAGCAGTACTCC. Protein product: CASSLGGGTEQYS.

A word on this clonotype: At one of its ends the junction is not consistent with the germline gene, which may arise from a read error. This CDR3 reads CASRWDPINYNEHFF. In DNA form, the CDR3 reads TGTGCCAGTAGATGGGACCCCATTAACTACAATGAGCATTTCTTC. This sequence joins TRBV6-1 and TRBJ2-1; D tentatively reads TRBD1 or TRBD2 (5 bases each). From germline, CDR1 is MNHNS and CDR2 SASEGT. The CDR3 consists of 15 residues.

Concerning this clonotype: The junction shows a germline mismatch at one end, possibly a read error. CDR3 nucleotide sequence: TGTGCCAGCAGTTACTCCGGGGCCGCTTACGGGGAGCTGTATTTT. Translating it yields CASSYSGAAYGELYF. The chain couples TRBV6-2 or TRBV6-3 to TRBJ2-2; D is possibly TRBD1 or TRBD2 (5 bases each). This CDR3 is built from 15 residues. CDR1 and CDR2 (germline): MNHEY, SVGEGT.

This clonotype has only one observation. The junction differs from germline at one of its ends, possibly a read error. The chain combines TRBV11-2 with TRBJ2-7; possibly TRBD1 for D (5 bases). This CDR3 is built from 14 residues. Germline V lookup: CDR1 SGHAT, CDR2 FQNNGV. CDR3 loop: CAISLDAWGCEQYF. CDR3 DNA sequence: TGTGCCATCAGCTTAGATGCTTGGGGCTGCGAGCAGTACTTC.

The table lists this clonotype with a few counts. The rearrangement uses TRBV29-1 and TRBJ2-3; D not certain. The CDR3 runs to 12 residues. CDR1 and CDR2 (germline): SQVTM, ANQGSEA. Trimming took 6 bases from V and 3 from J, leaving 10 bases between them. The CDR3 here is CSVTIGTDTQYF. CDR3 in DNA: TGCAGCGTCACTATAGGTACAGATACGCAGTATTTT.

Regarding this clonotype: This may arise from a read error, as a much more abundant clone is one base away. This rearrangement joins TRBV11-2 to TRBJ2-1, with 8 bases matching TRBD1. CDR1 is SGHAT, CDR2 FQNNGV, per germline. The length of the CDR3 is 16 residues. V dropped 4 bases and J dropped 4; count of bases not matched to a gene: 9. The CDR3: CASSSLQGERYNEQFF. The CDR3 DNA reads as TGTGCCAGCAGCTCCCTACAGGGGGAGAGGTACAATGAGCAGTTCTTC.

The rearrangement uses TRBV5-1 and TRBJ2-3; D unclear. V was shortened by 0 bases and J by 2 bases, with 10 bases between the two germline ends. There are 15 residues in the CDR3. The germline V gene encodes CDR1 SGHRS and CDR2 YFSETQ. CDR3 nucleotide sequence: TGCGCCAGCAGCTTGGCCTGCGCCACCACAGATACGCAGTATTTT. It is translated as CASSLACATTDTQYF. Combining the CDR3 with reference TRBV5-1 and TRBJ2-3 gives the whole variable domain KAGVTQTPRYLIKTRGQQVTLSCSPISGHRSVSWYQQTPGQGLQFLFEYFSETQRNKGNFPGRFSGRQFSNSRSEMNVSTLELGDSALYLCASSLACATTDTQYFGPGTRLTVL.